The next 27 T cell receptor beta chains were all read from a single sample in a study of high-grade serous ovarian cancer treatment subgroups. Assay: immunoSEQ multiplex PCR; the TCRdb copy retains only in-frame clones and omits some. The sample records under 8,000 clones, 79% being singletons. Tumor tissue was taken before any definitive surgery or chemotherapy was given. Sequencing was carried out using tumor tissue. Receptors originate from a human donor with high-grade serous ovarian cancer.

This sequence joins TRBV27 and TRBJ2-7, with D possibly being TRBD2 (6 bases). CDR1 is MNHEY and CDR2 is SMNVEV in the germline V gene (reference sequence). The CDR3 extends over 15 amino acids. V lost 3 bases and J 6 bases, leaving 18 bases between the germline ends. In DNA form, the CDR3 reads TGTGCCAGCAGTTTTTACGGGAGCGATCGACGCGAGCAGTACTTC. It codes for CASSFYGSDRREQYF.

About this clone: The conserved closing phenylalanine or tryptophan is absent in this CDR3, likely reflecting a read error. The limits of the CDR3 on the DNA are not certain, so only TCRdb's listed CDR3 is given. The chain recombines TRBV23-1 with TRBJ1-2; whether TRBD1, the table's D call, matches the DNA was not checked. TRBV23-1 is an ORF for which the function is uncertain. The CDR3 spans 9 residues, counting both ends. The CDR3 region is CASSQSGRA.

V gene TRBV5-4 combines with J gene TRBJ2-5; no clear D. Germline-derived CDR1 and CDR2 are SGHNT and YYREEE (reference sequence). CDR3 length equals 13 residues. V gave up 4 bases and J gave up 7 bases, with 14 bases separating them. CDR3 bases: TGTGCCAGCAGCCCCCAGGATAGTTGGACCCAGTACTTC. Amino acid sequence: CASSPQDSWTQYF.

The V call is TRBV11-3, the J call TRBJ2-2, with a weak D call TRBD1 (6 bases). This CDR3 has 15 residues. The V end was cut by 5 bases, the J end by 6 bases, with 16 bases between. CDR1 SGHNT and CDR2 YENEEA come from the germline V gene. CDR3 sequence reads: CASSRATGSAGELFF. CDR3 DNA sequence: TGTGCCAGCAGCCGAGCAACAGGGTCCGCCGGGGAGCTGTTTTTT.

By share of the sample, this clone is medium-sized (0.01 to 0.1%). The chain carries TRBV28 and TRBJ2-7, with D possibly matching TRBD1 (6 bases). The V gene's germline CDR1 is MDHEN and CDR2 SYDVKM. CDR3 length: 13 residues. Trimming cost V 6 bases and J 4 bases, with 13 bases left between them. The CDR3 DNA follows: TGTGCCAGCAGCCTGGACAGCCCTTACGAGCAGTACTTC. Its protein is CASSLDSPYEQYF.

CDR3 sequence: CASSLYQGAGETQYF. The CDR3 DNA reads as TGTGCCAGCAGCTTATACCAGGGGGCGGGAGAGACCCAGTACTTC. V usage is TRBV11-2 and J usage is TRBJ2-5, with 8 bases that match TRBD1. From germline, CDR1 is SGHAT and CDR2 FQNNGV. This CDR3 contains 15 residues. V lost 2 bases to trimming and J lost 4 bases; unmatched junction nucleotides: 6.

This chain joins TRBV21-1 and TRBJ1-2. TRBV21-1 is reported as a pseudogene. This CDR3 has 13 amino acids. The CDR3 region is CASSRKGSYGYTF. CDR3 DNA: TGTGCCAGCAGCAGGAAAGGGAGCTATGGCTACACCTTC.

For the CDR3, the DNA is TGTGCCAGCAGCCCCGGACTAGCGGGAGGGCCTGGCAATGAGCAGTTCTTC. Translating gives CASSPGLAGGPGNEQFF. The chain recombines TRBV5-6 with TRBJ2-1; TRBD2 agrees at 15 bases. The CDR3 extends over 17 amino acids. Trimming at V came to 4 bases and at J to 6 bases, leaving 8 bases not matched to a gene. Germline V CDR1 and CDR2: SGHDT, YYEEEE. Drawing the rest from reference TRBV5-6 and TRBJ2-1, the complete variable domain is DAGVTQSPTHLIKTRGQQVTLRCSPKSGHDTVSWYQQALGQGPQFIFQYYEEEERQRGNFPDRFSGHQFPNYSSELNVNALLLGDSALYLCASSPGLAGGPGNEQFFGPGTRLTVL.

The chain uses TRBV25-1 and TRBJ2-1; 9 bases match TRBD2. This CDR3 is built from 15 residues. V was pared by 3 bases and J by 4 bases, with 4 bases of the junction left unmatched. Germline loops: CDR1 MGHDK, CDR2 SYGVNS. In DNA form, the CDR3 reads TGTGCCAGCAGTGAGGTAGCGGGAGTGTACAATGAGCAGTTCTTC. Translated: CASSEVAGVYNEQFF.

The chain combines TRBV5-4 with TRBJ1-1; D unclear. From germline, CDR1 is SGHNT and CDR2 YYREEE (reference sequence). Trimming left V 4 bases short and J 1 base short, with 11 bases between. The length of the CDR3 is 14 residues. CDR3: CASSPWSENTEAFF. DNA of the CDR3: TGTGCCAGCAGCCCCTGGTCCGAGAACACTGAAGCTTTCTTT.

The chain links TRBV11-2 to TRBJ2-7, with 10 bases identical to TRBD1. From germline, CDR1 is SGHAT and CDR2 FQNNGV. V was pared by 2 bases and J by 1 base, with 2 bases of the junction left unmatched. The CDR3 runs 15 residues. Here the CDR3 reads CASSLRGQGSYEQYF. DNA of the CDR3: TGTGCCAGCAGCTTAAGGGGACAGGGGTCCTACGAGCAGTACTTC.

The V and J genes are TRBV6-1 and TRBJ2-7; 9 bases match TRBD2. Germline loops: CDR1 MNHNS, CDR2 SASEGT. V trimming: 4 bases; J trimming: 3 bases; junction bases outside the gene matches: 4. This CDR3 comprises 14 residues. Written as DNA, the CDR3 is TGTGCCAGCAGTGTGCGGGAGGGGCACTACGAGCAGTACTTC. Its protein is CASSVREGHYEQYF.

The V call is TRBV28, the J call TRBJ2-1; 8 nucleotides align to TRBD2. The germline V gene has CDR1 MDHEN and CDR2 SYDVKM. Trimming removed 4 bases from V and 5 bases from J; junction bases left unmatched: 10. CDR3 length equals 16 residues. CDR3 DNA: TGTGCCAGCAGTTCTCTAAGCGGGAGTTCCAACAATGAGCAGTTCTTC. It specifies CASSSLSGSSNNEQFF.

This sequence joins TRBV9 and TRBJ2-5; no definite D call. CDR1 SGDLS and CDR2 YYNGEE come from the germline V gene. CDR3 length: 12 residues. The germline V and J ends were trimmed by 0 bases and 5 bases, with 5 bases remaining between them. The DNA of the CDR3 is TGTGCCAGCAGCGTAGGGGATGAGACCCAGTACTTC. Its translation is CASSVGDETQYF.

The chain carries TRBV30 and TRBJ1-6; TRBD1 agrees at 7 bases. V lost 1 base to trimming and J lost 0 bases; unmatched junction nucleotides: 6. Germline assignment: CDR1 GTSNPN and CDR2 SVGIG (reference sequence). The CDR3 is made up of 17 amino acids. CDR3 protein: CAWSGGQQSSYNSPLHF. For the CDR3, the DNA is TGTGCCTGGAGTGGGGGACAGCAAAGCTCCTATAATTCACCCCTCCACTTT.

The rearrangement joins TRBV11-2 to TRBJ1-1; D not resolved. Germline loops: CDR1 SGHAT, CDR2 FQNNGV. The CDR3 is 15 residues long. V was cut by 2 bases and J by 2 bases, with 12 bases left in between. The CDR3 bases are TGTGCCAGCAGCTTATTGCGGCAGATAAACACTGAAGCTTTCTTT. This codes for CASSLLRQINTEAFF.

The CDR3: CASSYRGQRAVYEQYF. Here the CDR3 DNA reads TGTGCCAGCAGTTACAGGGGACAGCGGGCCGTATACGAGCAGTACTTC. The chain combines TRBV6-5 with TRBJ2-7, with D possibly matching TRBD1 (7 bases). The CDR3 totals 16 residues. Deletions cut 2 bases from V and 4 bases from J, with 18 bases between. Germline V gene sequence: CDR1 MNHEY, CDR2 SVGAGI.

The CDR3 region has the DNA TGTGCCAGCACCTCGACAGGGGCGAGGGCAAATCTGTACGAGCAGTACTTC. This encodes CASTSTGARANLYEQYF. The chain employs TRBV28 and TRBJ2-7; 8 nucleotides match TRBD1. CDR1 is MDHEN, CDR2 SYDVKM, per germline. The CDR3 loop spans 17 amino acids. The trim removed 7 bases at V and 4 bases at J, leaving 18 bases unmatched. Drawing the rest from reference TRBV28 and TRBJ2-7, the complete variable domain is DVKVTQSSRYLVKRTGEKVFLECVQDMDHENMFWYRQDPGLGLRLIYFSYDVKMKEKGDIPEGYSVSREKKERFSLILESASTNQTSMYLCASTSTGARANLYEQYFGPGTRLTVT.

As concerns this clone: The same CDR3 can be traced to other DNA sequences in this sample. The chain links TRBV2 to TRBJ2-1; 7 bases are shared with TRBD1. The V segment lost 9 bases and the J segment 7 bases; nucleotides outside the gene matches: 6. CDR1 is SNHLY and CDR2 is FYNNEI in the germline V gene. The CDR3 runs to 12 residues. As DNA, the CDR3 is TGTGCCAGTCGGGACAGTCTTAATGAGCAGTTCTTC. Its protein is CASRDSLNEQFF.

Written as DNA, the CDR3 is TGTGCCAGCAGCTTAAGACACAAGACAACCACCTACGAGCAGTACTTC. It is translated as CASSLRHKTTTYEQYF. The chain has TRBV5-5 and TRBJ2-7; no clear D gene. This CDR3 region has 16 residues. CDR1 is SGHKS and CDR2 is YYEKEE in the germline V gene (reference sequence). The V gene lost 2 bases and the J gene lost 2 bases, with 17 bases spanning the gap.

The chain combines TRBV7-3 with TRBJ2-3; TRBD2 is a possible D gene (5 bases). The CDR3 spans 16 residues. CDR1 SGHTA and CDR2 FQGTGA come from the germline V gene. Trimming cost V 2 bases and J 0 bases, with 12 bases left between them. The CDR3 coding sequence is TGTGCCAGCAGCTTAGGTGGCCGGGGAAGCACAGATACGCAGTATTTT. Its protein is CASSLGGRGSTDTQYF.

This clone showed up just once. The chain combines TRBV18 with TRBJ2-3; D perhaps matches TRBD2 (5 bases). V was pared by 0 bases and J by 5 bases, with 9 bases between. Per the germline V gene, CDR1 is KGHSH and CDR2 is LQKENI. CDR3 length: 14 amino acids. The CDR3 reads CASSPPSGGDTQYF. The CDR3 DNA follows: TGTGCCAGCTCACCACCTTCCGGAGGAGATACGCAGTATTTT.

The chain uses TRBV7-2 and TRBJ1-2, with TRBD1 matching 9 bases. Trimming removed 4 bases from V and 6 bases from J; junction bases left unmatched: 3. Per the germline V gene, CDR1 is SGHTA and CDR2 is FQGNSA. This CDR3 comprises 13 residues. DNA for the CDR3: TGTGCCAGCAGCTGGGACAGGGTTAATGGCTACACCTTC. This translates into CASSWDRVNGYTF.

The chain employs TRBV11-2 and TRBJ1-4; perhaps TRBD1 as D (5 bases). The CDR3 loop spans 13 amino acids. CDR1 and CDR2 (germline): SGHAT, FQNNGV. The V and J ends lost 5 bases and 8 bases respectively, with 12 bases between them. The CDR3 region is CASSRGLGEKLFF. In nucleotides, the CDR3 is TGTGCCAGCAGCCGGGGCTTAGGGGAAAAACTGTTTTTT. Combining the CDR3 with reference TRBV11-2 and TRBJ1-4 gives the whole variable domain EAGVAQSPRYKIIEKRQSVAFWCNPISGHATLYWYQQILGQGPKLLIQFQNNGVVDDSQLPKDRFSAERLKGVDSTLKIQPAKLEDSAVYLCASSRGLGEKLFFGSGTQLSVL.

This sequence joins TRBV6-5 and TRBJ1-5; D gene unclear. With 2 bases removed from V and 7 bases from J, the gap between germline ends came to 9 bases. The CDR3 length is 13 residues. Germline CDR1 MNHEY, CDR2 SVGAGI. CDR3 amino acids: CASSYPPGQPQHF. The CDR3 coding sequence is TGTGCCAGCAGTTACCCCCCGGGACAGCCCCAGCATTTT.

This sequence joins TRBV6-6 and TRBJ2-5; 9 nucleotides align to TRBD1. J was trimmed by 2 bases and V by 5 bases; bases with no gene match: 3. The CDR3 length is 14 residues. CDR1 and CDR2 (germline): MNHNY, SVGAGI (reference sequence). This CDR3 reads CASSQGQGQETQYF. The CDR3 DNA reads TGTGCCAGCAGTCAAGGACAGGGGCAAGAGACCCAGTACTTC.

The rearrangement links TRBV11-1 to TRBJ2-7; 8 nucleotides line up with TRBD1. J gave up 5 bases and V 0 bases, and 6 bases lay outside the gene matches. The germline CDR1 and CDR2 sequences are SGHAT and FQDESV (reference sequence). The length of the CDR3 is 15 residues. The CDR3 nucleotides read TGTGCCAGCAGCTTAGCCTCGGACAGGGCCCACGAGCAGTACTTC. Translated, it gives CASSLASDRAHEQYF.